This T cell receptor beta chain was captured by sequencing in a study of T-cell reconstitution after alpha-beta-depleted transplantation in children (dated by TCRdb to the mid-2010s). Notes on the research overall: T-cell immune reconstitution after TCRalphabeta/CD19-depleted allogeneic hematopoietic cell transplantation in children was quantitatively tracked in the study by means of TCR repertoire profiling.

The method was PCR. Sequencing was carried out with an Illumina HiSeq 2500. TCR libraries were prepared with molecular barcoding, using unique molecular identifiers to normalize TCRbeta repertoire quantification. TCRdb's own reprocessing of the public reads used fastp at Q25 and MiXCR and kept productive beta chains. Each entry is one CDR3 protein sequence, shown with its most common DNA and genes. The sample contains hundreds of thousands of distinct CDR3 sequences, roughly 23% of them found a single time. The top ten hold 11% to 15% of the sample. There are many counts of this clonotype. Its antigen is currently not known. No much larger clone is present one base from it, and per-base qualities are unavailable. What the work shows at the level of the full study, not this receptor alone: The apparently early alphabetaT-cell count recovery about two months after transplant was reportedly dependent on only several hundred rapidly expanded clones derived from non-depleted graft cells. The frequencies of hyperexpanded clones fell over the following months, and after one year, T-cell counts and TCRbeta diversity were mostly attributed to newly produced T cells. In some patients, the high TCRbeta diversity seen at day 60 was put down to recipient T cells and intrathymic progenitors that had survived conditioning.

The treatment or condition label of this sample denotes: allogeneic hematopoietic cell transplantation with graft depleted of TCRalphabeta T cells and CD19 B cells. TCRalphabeta/CD19-depleted allogeneic hematopoietic cell grafts were given to the transplant recipients, all of whom were children. This receptor was identified in a boy under two years old who had a stem cell transplant for acute myeloid leukemia, so the T cells may come from the graft donor. Sequences were derived from PBMCs, mostly from graft donor cells, sampled 360 days after TCRalphabeta/CD19-depleted stem cell transplant.

The nucleotide sequence is TGTGCCAGCAGTTTTCTGCCCAATCAGCCCCAGCATTTT. This is translated as CASSFLPNQPQHF. Here the chain combines TRBV27 and TRBJ1-5, with the D gene uncertain. Cut back by 3 bases and 3 bases, the V and J ends lie 6 bases apart. Counted from cysteine to phenylalanine, this CDR3 has 13 amino acids. Only CDR3 DNA remains: 39 bases, in frame from the first base. Sequences MNHEY (CDR1) and SMNVEV (CDR2) are obtained from the germline V gene (reference sequence).